One and the same sample provided the 20 T cell receptor beta chains below, sequenced in a study of regulatory dendritic cells for organ transplantation. Profiling relied on immunoSEQ multiplex PCR, and the TCRdb table lists in-frame clones only, not all of them. The table records about 38,000 clones, around 90% of them present only once. The material sequenced was naive CD8+ T cells from blood. Subset: CD45RA+ naive T cells. All receptors derive from a human donor in good health.

This clone has just a few counts. The chain links TRBV5-6 to TRBJ1-5; no clear D gene. CDR1 and CDR2 from the germline V gene are SGHDT and YYEEEE. CDR3 length equals 13 residues. Between the trimmed V and J ends, which lost 3 bases and 7 bases, there was a span of 11 bases. The DNA of the CDR3 is TGTGCCAGCAGCTCCCGAGGGCGACAGCCCCAGCATTTT. Encoded protein: CASSSRGRQPQHF.

This clone was recorded only once. The gene calls are TRBV7-9 and TRBJ2-1; 8 bases agree with TRBD1. The junction had 5 bases not matched to a gene; V was cut back by 5 bases and J by 8 bases. The CDR3 loop spans 13 amino acids. Germline V gives CDR1 SEHNR, CDR2 FQNEAQ (reference sequence). The CDR3 sequence: CASSRTGIDEQFF. CDR3 sequence (DNA): TGTGCCAGCAGCCGGACAGGGATTGATGAGCAGTTCTTC.

The rearrangement links TRBV13 to TRBJ1-2, with D unclear. The CDR3 has 13 residues. Germline lookup yields CDR1 PRHDT and CDR2 FYEKMQ (reference sequence). Trimming stripped 4 bases from V and 5 bases from J, with 11 bases between. In DNA form, the CDR3 reads TGTGCCAGCAGCTCAGAGGCGGCTTATGGCTACACCTTC. Translation gives CASSSEAAYGYTF.

The rearrangement joins TRBV7-9 to TRBJ2-4; D unresolved. The CDR3 covers 16 residues. Germline CDR1 and CDR2: SEHNR and FQNEAQ (reference sequence). V was shortened by 5 bases and J by 0 bases, with 14 bases between the two germline ends. The CDR3 loop is CASSPRTDLAKNIQYF. The DNA of the CDR3 is TGTGCCAGCAGCCCCAGGACGGATCTAGCCAAAAACATTCAGTACTTC.

The chain has TRBV19 and TRBJ2-7; 11 bases are shared with TRBD2. V lost 5 bases, J lost 4 bases, and 7 bases stayed unmatched. The CDR3 sequence is 15 residues long. CDR1 is LNHDA, CDR2 SQIVND, per germline (reference sequence). The CDR3 protein is CASSFSGRGGYEQYF. CDR3 coding DNA: TGTGCCAGTAGTTTTAGCGGGAGGGGAGGTTACGAGCAGTACTTC.

The J gene is TRBJ2-7, the V gene TRBV28; D is ambiguous. The CDR3 spans 12 residues. Germline V gives CDR1 MDHEN, CDR2 SYDVKM. Trimming took 3 bases from V and 1 from J, leaving 4 bases between them. The CDR3 region has the DNA TGTGCCAGCAGTTTCCTATCCTACGAGCAGTACTTC. Residues: CASSFLSYEQYF.

The chain is built from TRBV4-3 and TRBJ2-1; D might be TRBD1 or TRBD2, each matching 6 bases. V lost 0 bases, J lost 7 bases, and 16 bases lay in between. Germline values: CDR1 LGHNA, CDR2 YSLEER. The CDR3 is made up of 16 amino acids. CDR3: CASSQERWGAGNEQFF. The CDR3 bases are TGCGCCAGCAGCCAAGAAAGGTGGGGGGCCGGGAATGAGCAGTTCTTC.

The chain carries TRBV30 and TRBJ1-6, with 9 bases that match TRBD1. Germline V lookup: CDR1 GTSNPN, CDR2 SVGIG (reference sequence). V dropped 3 bases and J dropped 9; count of bases not matched to a gene: 18. The CDR3 runs to 18 residues. CDR3 amino acids: CAWRPLTGQGLVGSPLHF. CDR3 in DNA: TGTGCCTGGAGACCCTTGACGGGACAGGGCCTCGTCGGTTCACCCCTCCACTTT.

The chain carries TRBV19 and TRBJ1-5; D not resolved. The CDR3 length is 14 residues. In germline, CDR1 is LNHDA, CDR2 SQIVND (reference sequence). V was trimmed by 2 bases and J by 3 bases, leaving 8 bases between them. The CDR3 reads CASSIRDNNQPQHF. CDR3 nucleotide sequence: TGTGCCAGTAGTATACGAGACAACAATCAGCCCCAGCATTTT. Full variable domain (remainder filled in from reference TRBV19 and TRBJ1-5): DGGITQSPKYLFRKEGQNVTLSCEQNLNHDAMYWYRQDPGQGLRLIYYSQIVNDFQKGDIAEGYSVSREKKESFPLTVTSAQKNPTAFYLCASSIRDNNQPQHFGDGTRLSIL.

V usage is TRBV11-2 and J usage is TRBJ2-7; a possible D gene is TRBD2 (6 bases). V was trimmed by 5 bases and J by 4 bases, leaving 12 bases between them. CDR3 length equals 13 residues. Germline V lookup: CDR1 SGHAT, CDR2 FQNNGV. In DNA form, the CDR3 reads TGTGCCAGCAGCCTGGGACTTCCTTACGAGCAGTACTTC. This encodes CASSLGLPYEQYF.

This chain links TRBV4-3 with TRBJ2-1; D not certain. This CDR3 spans 18 amino acids. V lost 0 bases and J lost 0, with 15 bases in between. Germline values: CDR1 LGHNA, CDR2 YSLEER. The CDR3 bases are TGCGCCAGCAGCCAAGATCCCCTCACTGCCAGCTCCTACAATGAGCAGTTCTTC. It is translated as CASSQDPLTASSYNEQFF.

The chain carries TRBV10-3 and TRBJ1-4, with TRBD1 as a possible D gene (6 bases). The CDR3 sequence is 16 residues long. In germline, CDR1 is ENHRY, CDR2 SYGVKD. Trimming cost V 1 base and J 2 bases, with 11 bases left between them. CDR3 in amino acids: CAISELGGPTNEKLFF. DNA of the CDR3: TGTGCCATCAGTGAGTTGGGGGGGCCGACTAATGAAAAACTGTTTTTT.

The genes are TRBV7-2 and TRBJ2-2, with a weak D call TRBD1 (5 bases). V was shortened by 5 bases and J by 0 bases, with 16 bases between the two germline ends. From germline, CDR1 is SGHTA and CDR2 FQGNSA. The CDR3 is 17 residues long. The CDR3 loop is CASSRTPRGTNTGELFF. The CDR3 region has the DNA TGTGCCAGCAGCCGAACTCCAAGGGGAACGAACACCGGGGAGCTGTTTTTT.

This sequence joins TRBV7-9 and TRBJ1-3, with D unresolved. Between the trimmed V and J ends, which lost 4 bases and 4 bases, there was a span of 5 bases. The CDR3 contains 12 residues. In germline, CDR1 is SEHNR, CDR2 FQNEAQ (reference sequence). The CDR3 sequence is CASSSQGNTIYF. CDR3 nucleotide sequence: TGTGCCAGCAGCTCCCAGGGAAACACCATATATTTT.

The CDR3 region is CASSLTGQGVYEQYF. In nucleotides, the CDR3 is TGTGCCAGCAGCTTAACGGGACAGGGAGTCTACGAGCAGTACTTC. The chain carries TRBV13 and TRBJ2-7; 9 bases map to TRBD1. From germline, CDR1 is PRHDT and CDR2 FYEKMQ (reference sequence). The CDR3 runs 15 residues. Trimming cost V 2 bases and J 3 bases; bases outside gene matches: 5.

This clone came up once. CDR3: CASSLGGRPYEQYF. The CDR3 nucleotides are TGTGCCAGCAGCTTGGGGGGCCGACCTTACGAGCAGTACTTC. V and J are TRBV5-4 and TRBJ2-7; tentatively, D is TRBD1 (5 bases). The CDR3 extends over 14 amino acids. Per the germline V gene, CDR1 is SGHNT and CDR2 is YYREEE (reference sequence). Trimming removed 0 bases from V and 4 bases from J, with 11 bases in between.

The chain couples TRBV28 to TRBJ2-7; D is unresolved. Trimming removed 6 bases at V and 0 bases at J, with 9 bases between. Germline V gene data show CDR1 as MDHEN and CDR2 as SYDVKM. This CDR3 spans 13 amino acids. The CDR3 DNA follows: TGTGCCAGCAGGATACAGAGCTCCTACGAGCAGTACTTC. This sequence encodes CASRIQSSYEQYF. Full variable domain (rest looked up from reference TRBV28 and TRBJ2-7): DVKVTQSSRYLVKRTGEKVFLECVQDMDHENMFWYRQDPGLGLRLIYFSYDVKMKEKGDIPEGYSVSREKKERFSLILESASTNQTSMYLCASRIQSSYEQYFGPGTRLTVT.

The chain links TRBV10-3 to TRBJ2-7, with 7 nucleotides matching TRBD1. V lost 6 bases and J lost 2; bases outside the gene matches: 7. Germline assignment: CDR1 ENHRY and CDR2 SYGVKD. CDR3 size: 14 residues. The CDR3, as DNA: TGTGCCATCAGGGTTACAGGGGCGGCCTACGAGCAGTACTTC. It encodes CAIRVTGAAYEQYF.

This clone was recorded only once. The chain combines TRBV28 with TRBJ1-2; maybe TRBD1 (5 bases). In germline, CDR1 is MDHEN, CDR2 SYDVKM. Between the trimmed V and J ends, which lost 2 bases and 2 bases, there was a span of 18 bases. The length of the CDR3 is 17 residues. The CDR3 reads CASSLIGARESNYGYTF. The CDR3 DNA follows: TGTGCCAGCAGTTTAATAGGGGCAAGAGAGTCGAACTATGGCTACACCTTC.

This rearrangement joins TRBV10-3 to TRBJ2-7, with D possibly TRBD1 on 5 matching bases. V dropped 3 bases and J dropped 5 bases, with 11 bases sitting between them. The CDR3 contains 13 residues. CDR1 is ENHRY and CDR2 is SYGVKD in the germline V gene. CDR3 loop: CAISDGRANEQYF. The CDR3 DNA reads TGTGCCATCAGTGACGGCAGGGCCAACGAGCAGTACTTC.